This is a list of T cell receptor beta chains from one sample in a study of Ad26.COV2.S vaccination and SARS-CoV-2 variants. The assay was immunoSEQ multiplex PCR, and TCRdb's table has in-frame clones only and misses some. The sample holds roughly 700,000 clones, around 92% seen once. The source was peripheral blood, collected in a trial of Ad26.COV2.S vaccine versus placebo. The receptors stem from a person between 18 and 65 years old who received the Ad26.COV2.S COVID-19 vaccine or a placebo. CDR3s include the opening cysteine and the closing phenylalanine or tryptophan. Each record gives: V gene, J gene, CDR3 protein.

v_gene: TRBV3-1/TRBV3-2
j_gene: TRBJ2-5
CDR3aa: CASSQRTGERGQETQYF

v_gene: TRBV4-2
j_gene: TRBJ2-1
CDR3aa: CASSLTGTSYNEQFF

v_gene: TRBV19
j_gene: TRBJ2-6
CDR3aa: CASSRLAGTDGANVLTF

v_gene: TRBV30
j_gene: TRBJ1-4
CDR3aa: CAWRVGGGGEKLFF

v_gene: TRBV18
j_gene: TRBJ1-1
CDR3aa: CASSPGTNTEAFF

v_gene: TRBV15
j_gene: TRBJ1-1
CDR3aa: CATSRERQPLNTEAFF

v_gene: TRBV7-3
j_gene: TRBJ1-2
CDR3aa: CASSSGWGYTF

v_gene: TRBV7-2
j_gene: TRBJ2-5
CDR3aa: CASSSGGQETQYF

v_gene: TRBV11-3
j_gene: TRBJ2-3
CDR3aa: CASSPRSGLDTQYF

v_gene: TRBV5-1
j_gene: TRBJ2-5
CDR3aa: CASSSGLAGEAQYF

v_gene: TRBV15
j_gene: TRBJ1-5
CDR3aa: CATSAGQGNQPQHF

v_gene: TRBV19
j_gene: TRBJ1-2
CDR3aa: CASSIDGGSYGYTF

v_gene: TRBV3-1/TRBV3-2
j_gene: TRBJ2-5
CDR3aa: CASSKSTGRRSQETQYF

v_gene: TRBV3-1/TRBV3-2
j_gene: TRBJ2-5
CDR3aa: CASSQDLAKETQYF

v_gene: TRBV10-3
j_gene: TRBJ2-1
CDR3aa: CAISQGLAGVVEQFF

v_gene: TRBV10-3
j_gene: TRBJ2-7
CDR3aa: CAISRDRGHSSSYEQYF

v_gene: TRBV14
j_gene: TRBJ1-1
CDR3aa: CASSQYGTGRGTEAFF

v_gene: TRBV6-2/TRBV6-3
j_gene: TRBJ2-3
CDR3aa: CASSYSRQGRTDTQYF

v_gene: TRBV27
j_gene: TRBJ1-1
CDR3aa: CASSTGQGNTEAFF

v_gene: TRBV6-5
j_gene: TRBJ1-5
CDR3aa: CASSPPVQPQHF

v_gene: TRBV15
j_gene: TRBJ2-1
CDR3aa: CATLKPSYNEQFF

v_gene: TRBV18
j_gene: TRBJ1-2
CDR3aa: CASSPSYAGDYGYTF

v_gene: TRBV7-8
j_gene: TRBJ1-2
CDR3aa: CASSLDGDGFRSLLYGYTF

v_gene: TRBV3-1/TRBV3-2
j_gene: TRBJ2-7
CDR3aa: CASSQRGLAGSSSYEQYF

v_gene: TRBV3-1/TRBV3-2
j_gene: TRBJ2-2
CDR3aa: CASSTRTSGSVPTTGELFF

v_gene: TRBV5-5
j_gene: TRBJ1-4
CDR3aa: CASSLDPGVTEKLFF

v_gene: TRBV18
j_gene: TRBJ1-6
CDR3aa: CASSQVQGQGSYNSPLHF

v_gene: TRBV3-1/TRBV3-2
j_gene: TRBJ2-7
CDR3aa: CASSRIEGGEQYF

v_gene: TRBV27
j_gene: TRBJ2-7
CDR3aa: CASSEVVGNYEQYF

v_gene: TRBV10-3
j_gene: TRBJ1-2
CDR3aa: CAILRTDYGYTF

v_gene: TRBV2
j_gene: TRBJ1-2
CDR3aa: CASSPRGEGYGYTF